The 21 T cell receptor beta chains below were found in one sample sequenced in a study of identical twins. TCRdb called the 5' RACE reads again in MiXCR, with one record for every CDR3 protein. This table holds 650,000 to 750,000 distinct CDR3 sequences, around 20% found once. In addition, the sample was reused for a study of T cells expressing NK-cell markers.

Input material: PBMCs. These receptor sequences come from a woman under 30 in good health.

CDR3 residues: CASSISRGGETQYF. The CDR3 region has the DNA TGTGCCAGCAGTATCTCCAGGGGAGGGGAGACCCAGTACTTC. The V gene is TRBV27, the J gene TRBJ2-5, with D possibly matching TRBD2 (7 bases). The CDR3 loop spans 14 amino acids. V was clipped by 5 bases and J by 5 bases, with 15 bases between them. Germline V gives CDR1 MNHEY, CDR2 SMNVEV (reference sequence).

The chain links TRBV5-1 to TRBJ1-1; D uncertain. Per germline, CDR1 SGHRS and CDR2 YFSETQ. Trimming removed 0 bases from V and 0 bases from J, with 6 bases in between. The CDR3 contains 14 residues. The DNA of the CDR3 is TGCGCCAGCAGCTTGGGAATTATGAACACTGAAGCTTTCTTT. This gives the protein CASSLGIMNTEAFF.

The chain recombines TRBV3-1 with TRBJ2-7; 14 nucleotides align to TRBD2. Per germline, CDR1 LGHDT and CDR2 YNNKEL (reference sequence). This CDR3 has 16 amino acids. J lost 7 bases, V lost 4 bases, and 9 bases had no gene match. CDR3 residues: CASSPGLAGARGEQYF. CDR3 DNA: TGTGCCAGCAGCCCGGGACTAGCGGGAGCGCGTGGTGAGCAGTACTTC.

There are a few counts of this clonotype. The CDR3 here is CASSLEAGGGNEKLFF. The CDR3 region has the DNA TGCGCCAGCAGCTTGGAAGCAGGAGGTGGTAATGAAAAACTGTTTTTT. This rearrangement joins TRBV5-1 to TRBJ1-4; no reliable D call. The V and J ends lost 0 bases and 4 bases respectively, with 13 bases between them. This CDR3 has 16 amino acids. The V gene's germline CDR1 is SGHRS and CDR2 YFSETQ.

As to this clonotype: The CDR3 ends on some other residue instead of the conserved phenylalanine or tryptophan, so this is likely a read error. The V gene is TRBV5-5, the J gene TRBJ2-1; 7 positions agree with TRBD2. The CDR3 spans 13 residues. After removal of 6 bases from V and 3 bases from J, the junction contained 3 bases not matched to a gene. Looked up from germline, CDR1 is SGHKS and CDR2 is YYEKEE (reference sequence). The CDR3 sequence: CASNRDYYNEQFC. The DNA of the CDR3 is TGTGCCAGCAATCGGGACTACTACAATGAGCAGTTCTGC.

This clonotype was counted many times. This CDR3 reads CSARDRVGETQYF. In nucleotides, the CDR3 is TGCAGTGCTAGAGATAGGGTAGGAGAGACCCAGTACTTC. The V call is TRBV20-1, the J call TRBJ2-5; D ambiguous. The germline CDR1 and CDR2 sequences are DFQATT and SNEGSKA (reference sequence). CDR3 length equals 13 residues. V was shortened by 0 bases and J by 4 bases, with 9 bases between the two germline ends.

The CDR3: CASSQLRPGQAGANVLTF. For the CDR3, the DNA is TGCGCCAGCAGCCAACTGCGACCGGGACAGGCTGGGGCCAACGTCCTGACTTTC. This chain connects TRBV4-3 to TRBJ2-6; 8 bases fit TRBD1. The CDR3 contains 18 residues. From germline, CDR1 is LGHNA and CDR2 YSLEER. The ends lost 2 bases at V and 2 bases at J; junction bases unmatched: 8.

This clonotype was detected many times. The chain has TRBV20-1 and TRBJ1-6; D is possibly TRBD1 (5 bases). Per germline, CDR1 DFQATT and CDR2 SNEGSKA (reference sequence). The CDR3 is 15 residues long. Trimming stripped 3 bases from V and 7 bases from J, with 16 bases between. This CDR3 reads CSASTPGRVNSPLHF. As DNA, the CDR3 is TGCAGTGCTAGTACTCCGGGACGGGTAAATTCACCCCTCCACTTT.

This clonotype was seen many times. This chain uses TRBV12-3 or TRBV12-4 with TRBJ2-3; D remains ambiguous. V was clipped by 5 bases and J by 0 bases, with 9 bases between them. CDR3 length: 14 amino acids. The CDR3 nucleotides are TGTGCCAGCAGTCTCGGACCGAGCACAGATACGCAGTATTTT. Translating it yields CASSLGPSTDTQYF.

The CDR3 loop reads CASSDGLVDEQFF. CDR3 DNA: TGTGCCAGCAGTGACGGACTAGTCGATGAGCAGTTCTTC. The rearrangement links TRBV25-1 to TRBJ2-1, with 7 bases fitting TRBD2. The V gene end was trimmed by 3 bases and the J gene end by 8 bases; junction bases not matched to a gene: 4. Germline V lookup: CDR1 MGHDK, CDR2 SYGVNS. This CDR3 is 13 amino acids long. Combining the CDR3 with reference TRBV25-1 and TRBJ2-1 gives the whole variable domain EADIYQTPRYLVIGTGKKITLECSQTMGHDKMYWYQQDPGMELHLIHYSYGVNSTEKGDLSSESTVSRIRTEHFPLTLESARPSHTSQYLCASSDGLVDEQFFGPGTRLTVL.

This clonotype has just a few counts. The chain links TRBV20-1 to TRBJ2-7; D gene uncertain. Germline CDR1 is DFQATT and CDR2 is SNEGSKA (reference sequence). This CDR3 contains 13 residues. V was shortened by 6 bases and J by 2 bases, with 14 bases between the two germline ends. CDR3 bases: TGCAGTGCATCAGGAAATCCCACCTACGAGCAGTACTTC. Its translation: CSASGNPTYEQYF.

Notes on this clonotype: One end of the junction does not line up with germline, which may come from a read error. The rearrangement links TRBV12-5 to TRBJ2-3; D ambiguous. This CDR3 is built from 14 residues. Germline lookup yields CDR1 LGHNT and CDR2 FRNRAP. CDR3 coding DNA: TGTGCTTGTGGTTTTGGGCGCGCAACAGATACGCAGTATTTT. As protein: CACGFGRATDTQYF.

This chain uses TRBV20-1 with TRBJ2-3; a weak D match, TRBD2 (5 bases). From germline, CDR1 is DFQATT and CDR2 SNEGSKA (reference sequence). V was cut by 1 base and J by 4 bases, with 12 bases left in between. The CDR3 totals 14 residues. Here the CDR3 reads CSARAPGSADTQYF. CDR3 nucleotides: TGCAGTGCTAGAGCCCCGGGATCGGCAGATACGCAGTATTTT.

The rearrangement uses TRBV20-1 and TRBJ1-1; D is possibly TRBD1 (5 bases). The germline CDR1 and CDR2 sequences are DFQATT and SNEGSKA (reference sequence). This CDR3 comprises 13 residues. Trimming left V 3 bases short and J 0 bases short, with 8 bases between. The CDR3, as DNA: TGCAGTGCTAGTCAGGGTTTGAACACTGAAGCTTTCTTT. This translates into CSASQGLNTEAFF.

The CDR3 region is CASSSNRGVQPQHF. The CDR3 nucleotides read TGTGCCAGCAGTTCCAACAGGGGAGTGCAGCCCCAGCATTTT. The chain uses TRBV6-5 and TRBJ1-5; 7 bases fit TRBD1. Germline-derived CDR1 and CDR2 are MNHEY and SVGAGI. V shed 4 bases, J shed 7 bases, and the junction held 7 bases outside the gene matches. The CDR3 extends over 14 amino acids.

In this sample, this clonotype turned up many times. In DNA form, the CDR3 reads TGTGCCAGCAGCCTCCTTCCTAAGGGCTACACCTTC. Its translation is CASSLLPKGYTF. The chain joins TRBV13 to TRBJ1-2; D gene uncertain. Germline V gene lookup returns CDR1 PRHDT and CDR2 FYEKMQ (reference sequence). The CDR3 runs to 12 residues. V gave up 5 bases and J gave up 8 bases, with 12 bases separating them.

V is TRBV12-3 or TRBV12-4 and J is TRBJ2-7; either TRBD1 or TRBD2 may fit D (5 bases each). V lost 6 bases to trimming and J lost 4 bases, with 19 bases between them. The CDR3 runs 15 residues. The CDR3 here is CASSARDRGWYEQYF. DNA for the CDR3: TGTGCCAGCAGCGCCCGGGACCGCGGGTGGTACGAGCAGTACTTC.

This clonotype occurred a few times. The gene calls are TRBV5-5 and TRBJ2-6; 7 nucleotides agree with TRBD1. The CDR3 consists of 17 residues. Germline trimming cut 5 bases from V and 0 bases from J; bases unmatched to any gene: 8. Per germline, CDR1 SGHKS and CDR2 YYEKEE (reference sequence). The CDR3 coding sequence is TGTGCCAGCAGATCCGGGACAGCCCACTCTGGGGCCAACGTCCTGACTTTC. Protein product: CASRSGTAHSGANVLTF.

This clonotype was observed at least ten times. The chain joins TRBV10-3 to TRBJ2-3; 7 positions match TRBD2. Germline V lookup: CDR1 ENHRY, CDR2 SYGVKD. Trimming at V came to 3 bases and at J to 4 bases, leaving 13 bases not matched to a gene. The CDR3 spans 17 residues. The CDR3 DNA sequence: TGTGCCATCAGTGACCGATCTAGCGGCCCTACTGCAGATACGCAGTATTTT. Translation: CAISDRSSGPTADTQYF.

The chain uses TRBV20-1 and TRBJ2-3; a possible D gene is TRBD1 (5 bases). V lost 0 bases and J lost 3, with 13 bases in between. CDR3 length: 15 residues. Germline CDR1 DFQATT, CDR2 SNEGSKA (reference sequence). CDR3 sequence: CSARDQRGDTDTQYF. CDR3 coding DNA: TGCAGTGCTAGAGATCAAAGGGGCGATACAGATACGCAGTATTTT.

The chain uses TRBV2 and TRBJ2-3, with D perhaps matching TRBD2 (6 bases). Germline-derived CDR1 and CDR2 are SNHLY and FYNNEI. V lost 5 bases to trimming and J lost 5 bases, with 11 bases between them. CDR3 length: 13 residues. CDR3 amino acids: CASSHRSGDTQYF. CDR3 in DNA: TGTGCCAGCAGTCACCGTAGCGGAGATACGCAGTATTTT.